This TCR beta chain was retrieved from a study of T cell responses to AZD1222 COVID-19 vaccine. About the study: Combined were second doses at about 4 or about 12 weeks. Study outcomes and limitations: All repertoire sampling was performed exclusively after the peak T cell response. Mapped onto spike, vaccine-associated CD4 TCRs spanned it and were dominant at 160-218 and 743-854.

Germline V gene sequence: CDR1 LNHDA, CDR2 SQIVND (reference sequence). V trimming: 5 bases; J trimming: 7 bases; junction bases outside the gene matches: 12. The CDR3 covers 15 residues. Method: immunoSEQ multiplex PCR; TCRdb's copy keeps in-frame clones and lacks some. The profile shows 120,000 or so clones, around 87% of them singletons. Turning to this clone: Antigen specificity is unknown.

This chain joins TRBV19 and TRBJ1-2; 8 positions agree with TRBD1. The clonotype was recovered from an adult in good health. Sequenced here: peripheral blood, sampled on day 0 of AZD1222 vaccination. The CDR3 here is CASSFSGQVISGYTF. DNA for the CDR3: TGTGCCAGTAGTTTCTCGGGACAGGTTATTTCTGGCTACACCTTC. Looking up the rest from reference TRBV19 and TRBJ1-2 gives the full variable domain: DGGITQSPKYLFRKEGQNVTLSCEQNLNHDAMYWYRQDPGQGLRLIYYSQIVNDFQKGDIAEGYSVSREKKESFPLTVTSAQKNPTAFYLCASSFSGQVISGYTFGSGTRLTVV.